The 17 T cell receptor beta chains below come from one sample, sequenced in a study of tumor and adjacent non-tumor tissue in lung cancer. No cell sorting was done before RNA was extracted from the tissue. This non-tumor lung sample came from over 3 cm beyond the tumor edge. TCRbeta libraries were built with three rounds of nested PCR, modified from ARM-PCR. TCRdb reanalysed the multiplex PCR reads using MiXCR and keeps one entry per CDR3 protein. The sample gives 100,000 or so distinct CDR3 sequences, 55% to 65% of which show up once; around 20% is in the top ten. Material for sequencing was distant non-tumor lung tissue. The receptors derive from a man under 40 with non-small cell lung cancer.

This clonotype was counted ten times or more. The chain couples TRBV20-1 to TRBJ2-7; D is perhaps TRBD1 (5 bases). CDR3 size: 14 residues. Trimming stripped 6 bases from V and 3 bases from J, with 18 bases between. Per germline, CDR1 DFQATT and CDR2 SNEGSKA (reference sequence). The chain's CDR3 is CSATTGVLGYEQYF. The CDR3 nucleotides read TGCAGTGCCACAACAGGAGTCCTAGGCTACGAGCAGTACTTC.

This clonotype was recorded only once. Mismatch with germline at one junction end may stem from a read error. This rearrangement joins TRBV4-3 to TRBJ1-6; D is perhaps TRBD1 (6 bases). The germline gives CDR1 LGHNA, CDR2 YSLEER. This CDR3 has 15 amino acids. The CDR3 bases are TGCACCAGCAGCCAACGGTACAGGGATGGATCACCTCTCCACTTT. Its protein is CTSSQRYRDGSPLHF.

This sequence joins TRBV11-2 and TRBJ2-7, with TRBD1 identical over 8 bases. Looked up from germline, CDR1 is SGHAT and CDR2 is FQNNGV. The CDR3 runs 15 residues. With V trimmed by 1 base and J by 4 bases, 6 bases remained unmatched. CDR3 coding DNA: TGTGCCAGCAGCTTAGTTGTGGACAGGGTGTACGAGCAGTACTTC. Translating gives CASSLVVDRVYEQYF. The variable domain in full, completed from reference TRBV11-2 and TRBJ2-7, reads EAGVAQSPRYKIIEKRQSVAFWCNPISGHATLYWYQQILGQGPKLLIQFQNNGVVDDSQLPKDRFSAERLKGVDSTLKIQPAKLEDSAVYLCASSLVVDRVYEQYFGPGTRLTVT.

As concerns this clonotype: This CDR3 is missing its conserved last phenylalanine or tryptophan, likely due to a read error. The DNA is left out, because the CDR3 cannot be placed on it with certainty; the CDR3 is given as TCRdb lists it. The CDR3 reads CVSSLGLPEQLL. J is TRBJ2-1 and V is TRBV11-2; the table's D call of TRBD2 was not tested on the DNA. Germline assignment: CDR1 SGHAT and CDR2 FQNNGV. With termini counted, the CDR3 has 12 amino acids.

As for this clonotype: One end of the junction does not line up with germline, which may come from a read error. The V gene is TRBV20-1, the J gene TRBJ2-3, with D tentatively TRBD1 (5 bases). Germline CDR1 is DFQATT and CDR2 is SNEGSKA (reference sequence). The CDR3 has 14 residues. This CDR3 reads CSAHGRVSTDTQYF. DNA of the CDR3: TGCAGCGCTCATGGCAGGGTTAGCACGGATACGCAGTATTTT.

A note on this clonotype: It may be a read error: a sequence one base away is much more abundant. The rearrangement uses TRBV11-2 and TRBJ2-7, with D possibly matching TRBD2 (6 bases). Germline V gene sequence: CDR1 SGHAT, CDR2 FQNNGV. The CDR3 spans 15 residues. This chain's CDR3 is CARSPTRGGSYEQYF. The CDR3 region has the DNA TGTGCCAGGAGCCCCACCCGAGGAGGGTCCTACGAACAGTACTTC.

Comment on this clonotype: This may arise from a read error, as a much more abundant clone is one base away. The V call is TRBV20-1, the J call TRBJ1-4, with D unresolved. CDR1 and CDR2 (germline): DFQATT, SNEGSKA (reference sequence). This CDR3 comprises 13 residues. The CDR3 protein is CSGRGPLGEKLFF. CDR3 bases: TGCAGTGGTAGAGGCCCCCTAGGGGAAAAACTGTTTTTT.

This chain joins TRBV20-1 and TRBJ1-5, with D possibly being TRBD1 (5 bases). The length of the CDR3 is 14 residues. CDR1 is DFQATT and CDR2 is SNEGSKA in the germline V gene (reference sequence). Trimming pared 8 bases from V and 4 bases from J, leaving 18 bases between. The CDR3 reads CSWGDSDRNQPQHF. In DNA form, the CDR3 reads TGCAGTTGGGGTGACAGTGATAGAAATCAGCCCCAGCATTTT.

This clonotype appeared many times. The V call is TRBV5-5, the J call TRBJ1-5, with D unresolved. The CDR3 loop spans 14 amino acids. CDR1 is SGHKS, CDR2 YYEKEE, per germline (reference sequence). Trimming pared 4 bases from V and 0 bases from J, leaving 8 bases between. The CDR3 DNA sequence: TGTGCCAGCAGCGCGGACCTTAGCAATCAGCCCCAGCATTTT. Protein sequence: CASSADLSNQPQHF.

With respect to this clonotype: A read error is possible here, since a much larger clone lies one base away. This rearrangement joins TRBV5-4 to TRBJ1-5; maybe TRBD1 (5 bases). In germline, CDR1 is SGHNT, CDR2 YYREEE (reference sequence). The CDR3 extends over 17 amino acids. The CDR3 here is CASNLGPPGPAGQPQHF. In nucleotides, the CDR3 is TGTGCCAGCAACTTGGGACCCCCGGGGCCGGCCGGTCAGCCCCAGCATTTT.

In regard to this clonotype: This may be a read error, as it is one base from a much larger clone. This sequence joins TRBV20-1 and TRBJ1-2; no clear D gene. This CDR3 has 14 residues. Germline CDR1 is DFQATT and CDR2 is SNEGSKA (reference sequence). The CDR3 region has the DNA TGCAGTGTTAGAGATCTTGGACCTGGTTTCGGCTACACCTTC. It is translated as CSVRDLGPGFGYTF.

Concerning this clonotype itself: A much larger clone differs from this one at a single base, so this may be a read error. The chain carries TRBV6-2 or TRBV6-3 and TRBJ1-2; D unresolved. CDR1 MNHEY and CDR2 SVGEGT come from the germline V gene. The CDR3 contains 13 residues. The CDR3 coding sequence is TGTGCCAGCAGTGGCTCAGGTTCCTATGGCTACGCCTTC. Translation gives CASSGSGSYGYAF.

The rearrangement links TRBV6-4 to TRBJ2-3; D uncertain. Germline loops: CDR1 MRHNA, CDR2 SNTAGT. This CDR3 is built from 17 residues. V lost 3 bases and J lost 10, with 26 bases in between. CDR3 sequence reads: CASSEPWPQQRSDAQYF. The CDR3 DNA reads TGTGCCAGCAGTGAGCCTTGGCCGCAGCAACGGTCCGATGCGCAGTATTTT.

This clonotype came up many times. The chain joins TRBV6-7 to TRBJ1-2, with a weak D call TRBD1 (5 bases). TRBV6-7 is filed as an ORF, its function uncertain. This CDR3 has 14 amino acids. V was clipped by 6 bases and J by 2 bases, with 13 bases between them. The DNA for the CDR3 is TGTGCCAGCAGCTCCTCGGGGGAGAACTATGGCTACACCTTC. Amino acids: CASSSSGENYGYTF.

The chain joins TRBV12-3 or TRBV12-4 to TRBJ2-2, with TRBD1 matching 11 bases. This CDR3 is built from 16 residues. The V and J ends lost 5 bases and 7 bases, in that order; junction bases with no gene match: 9. The CDR3 DNA is TGTGCCAGCAGTACCGGGACAGGGGGTGATATCGGGGAGCTGTTTTTT. Amino acids: CASSTGTGGDIGELFF.

Points on this clonotype: Since a much larger clone is just one base distant, this may be a read error. The gene calls are TRBV6-5 and TRBJ2-1; 8 bases match TRBD1. Germline V gene sequence: CDR1 MNHEY, CDR2 SVGAGI. The CDR3 loop spans 15 amino acids. The CDR3 loop reads CPSSYKRTGRNEQFF. CDR3 coding DNA: TGTCCCAGCAGTTACAAACGGACAGGGCGCAATGAGCAGTTCTTC.

The chain employs TRBV6-1 and TRBJ1-2; perhaps TRBD1 as D (6 bases). This CDR3 comprises 18 residues. V was trimmed by 0 bases and J by 2 bases, leaving 19 bases between them. Germline CDR1 reads MNHNS; CDR2 reads SASEGT. CDR3 residues: CASSEAGDGGHLNYGYTF. CDR3 nucleotides: TGTGCCAGCAGTGAAGCGGGGGACGGGGGGCACCTCAACTATGGCTACACCTTC.